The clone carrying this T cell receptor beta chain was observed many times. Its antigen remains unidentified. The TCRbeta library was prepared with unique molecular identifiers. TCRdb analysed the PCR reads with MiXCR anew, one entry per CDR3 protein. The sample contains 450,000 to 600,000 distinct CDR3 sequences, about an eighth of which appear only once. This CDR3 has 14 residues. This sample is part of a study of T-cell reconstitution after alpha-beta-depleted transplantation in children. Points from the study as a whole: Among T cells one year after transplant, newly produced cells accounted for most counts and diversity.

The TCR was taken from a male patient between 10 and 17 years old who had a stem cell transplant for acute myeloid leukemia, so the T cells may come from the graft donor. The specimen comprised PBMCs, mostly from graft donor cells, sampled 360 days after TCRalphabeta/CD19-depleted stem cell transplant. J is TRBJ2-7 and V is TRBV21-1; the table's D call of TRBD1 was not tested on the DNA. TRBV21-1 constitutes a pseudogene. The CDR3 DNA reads TGTGCCAGCGGTAGAGGGGGGAAGTCCTACGAGCAGTACTTC. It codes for CASGRGGKSYEQYF.